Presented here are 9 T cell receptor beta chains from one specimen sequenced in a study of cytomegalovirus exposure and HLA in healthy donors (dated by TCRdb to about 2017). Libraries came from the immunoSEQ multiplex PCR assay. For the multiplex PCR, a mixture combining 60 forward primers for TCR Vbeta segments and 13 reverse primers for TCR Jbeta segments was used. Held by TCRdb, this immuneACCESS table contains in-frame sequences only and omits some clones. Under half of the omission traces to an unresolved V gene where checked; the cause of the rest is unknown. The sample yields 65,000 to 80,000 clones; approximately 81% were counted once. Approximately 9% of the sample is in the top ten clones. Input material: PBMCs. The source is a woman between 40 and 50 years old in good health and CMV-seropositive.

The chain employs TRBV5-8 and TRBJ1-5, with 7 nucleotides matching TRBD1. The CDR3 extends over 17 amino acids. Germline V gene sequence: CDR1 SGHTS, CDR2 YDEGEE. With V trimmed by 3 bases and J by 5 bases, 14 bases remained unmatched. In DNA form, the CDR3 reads TGTGCCAGCAGCTACTGGGGGAAGGGGGCTTTTTATCAGCCCCAGCATTTT. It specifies CASSYWGKGAFYQPQHF.

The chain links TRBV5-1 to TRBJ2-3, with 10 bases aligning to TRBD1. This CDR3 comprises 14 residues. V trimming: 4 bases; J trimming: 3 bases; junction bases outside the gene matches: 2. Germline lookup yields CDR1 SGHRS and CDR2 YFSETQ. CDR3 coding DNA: TGCGCCAGCAGCCGGGGACAGGGGACAGATACGCAGTATTTT. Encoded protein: CASSRGQGTDTQYF.

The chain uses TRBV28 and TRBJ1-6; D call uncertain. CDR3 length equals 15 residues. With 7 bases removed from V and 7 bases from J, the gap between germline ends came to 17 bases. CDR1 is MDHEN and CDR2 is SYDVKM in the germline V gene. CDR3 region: CASNPGITRNSPLHF. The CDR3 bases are TGTGCCAGCAACCCCGGGATAACCAGAAATTCACCCCTCCACTTT. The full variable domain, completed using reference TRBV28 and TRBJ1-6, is DVKVTQSSRYLVKRTGEKVFLECVQDMDHENMFWYRQDPGLGLRLIYFSYDVKMKEKGDIPEGYSVSREKKERFSLILESASTNQTSMYLCASNPGITRNSPLHFGNGTRLTVT.

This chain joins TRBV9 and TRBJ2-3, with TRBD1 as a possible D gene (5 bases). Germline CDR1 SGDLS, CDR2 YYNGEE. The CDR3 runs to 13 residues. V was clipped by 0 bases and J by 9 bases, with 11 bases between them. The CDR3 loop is CASSVEAQGTQYF. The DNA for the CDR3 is TGTGCCAGCAGCGTAGAGGCCCAGGGCACGCAGTATTTT.

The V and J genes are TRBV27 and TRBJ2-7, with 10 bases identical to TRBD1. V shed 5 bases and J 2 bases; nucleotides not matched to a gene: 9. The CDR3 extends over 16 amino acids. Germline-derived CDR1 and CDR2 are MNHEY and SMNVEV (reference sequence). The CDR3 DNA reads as TGTGCCAGCAGTCGAAACCGGGACAGGGGTGCCTACGAGCAGTACTTC. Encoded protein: CASSRNRDRGAYEQYF.

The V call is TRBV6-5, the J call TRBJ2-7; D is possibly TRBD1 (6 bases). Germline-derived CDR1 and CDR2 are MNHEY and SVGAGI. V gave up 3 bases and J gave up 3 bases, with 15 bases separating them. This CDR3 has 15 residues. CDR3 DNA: TGTGCCAGCAGTTATTCGCCTACAGGGTTCTACGAGCAGTACTTC. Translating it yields CASSYSPTGFYEQYF.

CDR3 bases: TGCGCCAGCAGCCCTAGCGGGGGGAGCTCCTACGAGCAGTACTTC. Translating gives CASSPSGGSSYEQYF. V and J are TRBV5-1 and TRBJ2-7; 11 bases match TRBD2. Trimming removed 4 bases from V and 0 bases from J; junction bases left unmatched: 3. This CDR3 has 15 amino acids. Germline CDR1 is SGHRS and CDR2 is YFSETQ. The variable domain in full, with the rest retrieved from reference TRBV5-1 and TRBJ2-7, is KAGVTQTPRYLIKTRGQQVTLSCSPISGHRSVSWYQQTPGQGLQFLFEYFSETQRNKGNFPGRFSGRQFSNSRSEMNVSTLELGDSALYLCASSPSGGSSYEQYFGPGTRLTVT.

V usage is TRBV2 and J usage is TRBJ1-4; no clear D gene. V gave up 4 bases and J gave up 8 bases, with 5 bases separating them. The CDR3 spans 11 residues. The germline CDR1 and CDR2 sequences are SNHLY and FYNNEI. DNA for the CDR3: TGTGCCAGCAGTGTACAGGAAAAACTGTTTTTT. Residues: CASSVQEKLFF.

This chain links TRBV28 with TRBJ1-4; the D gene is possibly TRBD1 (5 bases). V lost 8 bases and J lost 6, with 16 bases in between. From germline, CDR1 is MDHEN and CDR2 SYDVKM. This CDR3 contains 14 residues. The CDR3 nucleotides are TGTGCCAGCGGGGCCCCTAATCTCCATGAAAAACTGTTTTTT. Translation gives CASGAPNLHEKLFF. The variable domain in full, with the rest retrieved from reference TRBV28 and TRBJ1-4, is DVKVTQSSRYLVKRTGEKVFLECVQDMDHENMFWYRQDPGLGLRLIYFSYDVKMKEKGDIPEGYSVSREKKERFSLILESASTNQTSMYLCASGAPNLHEKLFFGSGTQLSVL.